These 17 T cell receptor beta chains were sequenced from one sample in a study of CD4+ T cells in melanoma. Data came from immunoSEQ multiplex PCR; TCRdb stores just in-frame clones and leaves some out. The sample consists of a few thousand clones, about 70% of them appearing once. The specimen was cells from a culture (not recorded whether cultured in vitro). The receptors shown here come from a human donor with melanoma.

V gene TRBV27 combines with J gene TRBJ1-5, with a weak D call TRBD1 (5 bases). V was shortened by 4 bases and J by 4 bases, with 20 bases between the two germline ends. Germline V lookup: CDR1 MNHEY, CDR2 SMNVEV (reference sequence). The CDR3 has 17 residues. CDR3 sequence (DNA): TGTGCCAGCAGTTCAGGGTTGTCCACTTACATTAATCAGCCCCAGCATTTT. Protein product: CASSSGLSTYINQPQHF.

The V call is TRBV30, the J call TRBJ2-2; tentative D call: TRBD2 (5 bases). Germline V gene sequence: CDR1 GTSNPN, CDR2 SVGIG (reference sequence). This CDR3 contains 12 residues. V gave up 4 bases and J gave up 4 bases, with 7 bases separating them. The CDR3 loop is CAWTGLTGELFF. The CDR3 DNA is TGTGCCTGGACAGGACTCACCGGGGAGCTGTTTTTT.

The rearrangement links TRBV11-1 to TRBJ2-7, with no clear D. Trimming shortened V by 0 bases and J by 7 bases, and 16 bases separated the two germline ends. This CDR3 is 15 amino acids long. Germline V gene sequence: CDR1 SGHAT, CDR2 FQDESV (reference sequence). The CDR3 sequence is CASSLARTPTGEQYF. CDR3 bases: TGTGCCAGCAGCTTAGCGAGGACGCCGACTGGTGAGCAGTACTTC.

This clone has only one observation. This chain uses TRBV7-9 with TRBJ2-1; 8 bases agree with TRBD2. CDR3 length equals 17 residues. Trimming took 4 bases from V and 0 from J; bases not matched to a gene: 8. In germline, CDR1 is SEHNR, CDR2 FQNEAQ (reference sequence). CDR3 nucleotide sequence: TGTGCCAGCAGCTCAGAAAGCGGGGGTAGCTCCTACAATGAGCAGTTCTTC. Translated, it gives CASSSESGGSSYNEQFF.

In DNA form, the CDR3 reads TGTGCCAGCAGTCCCGGGGGCTACGAGCAGTACTTC. Translated, it gives CASSPGGYEQYF. V usage is TRBV12-3 or TRBV12-4 and J usage is TRBJ2-7; perhaps TRBD2 as D (6 bases). The CDR3 sequence is 12 residues long. The V end lost 5 bases, the J end lost 3 bases, and 8 bases lay between the germline ends.

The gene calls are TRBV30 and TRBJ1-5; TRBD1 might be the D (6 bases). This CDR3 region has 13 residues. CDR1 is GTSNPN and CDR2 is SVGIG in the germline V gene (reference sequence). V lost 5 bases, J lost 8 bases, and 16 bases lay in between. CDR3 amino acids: CAWGHREGKPQHF. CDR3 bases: TGTGCCTGGGGACACAGGGAGGGAAAGCCCCAGCATTTT.

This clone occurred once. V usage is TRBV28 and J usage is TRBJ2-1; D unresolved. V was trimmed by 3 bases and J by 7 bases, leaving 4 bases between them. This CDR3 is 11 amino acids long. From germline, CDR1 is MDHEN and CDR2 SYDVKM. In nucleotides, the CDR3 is TGTGCCAGCAGTTTGTCGAATGAGCAGTTCTTC. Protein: CASSLSNEQFF.

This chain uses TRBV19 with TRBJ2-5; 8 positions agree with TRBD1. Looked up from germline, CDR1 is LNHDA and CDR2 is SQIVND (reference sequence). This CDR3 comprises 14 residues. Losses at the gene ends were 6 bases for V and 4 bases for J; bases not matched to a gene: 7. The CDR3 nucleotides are TGTGCCAGTAGGGGGTCAGGGGGCGTAGAGACCCAGTACTTC. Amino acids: CASRGSGGVETQYF.

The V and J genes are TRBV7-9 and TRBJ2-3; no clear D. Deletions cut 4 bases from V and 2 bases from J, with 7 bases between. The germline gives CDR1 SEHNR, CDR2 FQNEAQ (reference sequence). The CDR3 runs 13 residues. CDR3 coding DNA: TGTGCCAGCAGCTCTCAACTCACAGATACGCAGTATTTT. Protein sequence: CASSSQLTDTQYF.

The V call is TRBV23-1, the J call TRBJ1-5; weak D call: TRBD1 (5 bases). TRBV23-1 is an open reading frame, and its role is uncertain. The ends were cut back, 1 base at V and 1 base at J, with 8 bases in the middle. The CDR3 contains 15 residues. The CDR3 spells CASSQFGGSNQPQHF. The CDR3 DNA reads TGCGCCAGCAGTCAATTTGGGGGGAGCAATCAGCCCCAGCATTTT.

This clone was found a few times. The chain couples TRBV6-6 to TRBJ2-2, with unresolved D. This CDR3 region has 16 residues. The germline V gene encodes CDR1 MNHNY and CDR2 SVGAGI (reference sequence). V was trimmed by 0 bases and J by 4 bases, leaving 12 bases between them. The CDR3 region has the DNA TGTGCCAGCAGTTACTCCGCCCCCCGGAGCACCGGGGAGCTGTTTTTT. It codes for CASSYSAPRSTGELFF.

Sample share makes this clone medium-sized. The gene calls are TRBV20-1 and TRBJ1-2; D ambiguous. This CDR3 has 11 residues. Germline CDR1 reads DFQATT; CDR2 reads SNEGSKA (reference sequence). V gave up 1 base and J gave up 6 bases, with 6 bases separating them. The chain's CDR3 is CSARGEDGYTF. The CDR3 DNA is TGCAGTGCTAGAGGAGAGGATGGCTACACCTTC.

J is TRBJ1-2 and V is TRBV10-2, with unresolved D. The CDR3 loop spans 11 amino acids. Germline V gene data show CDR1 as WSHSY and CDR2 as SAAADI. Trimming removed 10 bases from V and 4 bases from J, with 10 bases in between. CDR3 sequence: CATLGGYGYTF. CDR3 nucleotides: TGCGCCACCCTGGGAGGCTATGGCTACACCTTC.

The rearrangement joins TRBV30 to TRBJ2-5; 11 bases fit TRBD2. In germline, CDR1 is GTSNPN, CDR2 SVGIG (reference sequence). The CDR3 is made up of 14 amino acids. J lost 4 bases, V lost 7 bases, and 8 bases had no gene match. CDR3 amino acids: CASYSGGAGETQYF. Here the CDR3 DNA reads TGTGCCTCCTATAGCGGGGGGGCCGGAGAGACCCAGTACTTC.

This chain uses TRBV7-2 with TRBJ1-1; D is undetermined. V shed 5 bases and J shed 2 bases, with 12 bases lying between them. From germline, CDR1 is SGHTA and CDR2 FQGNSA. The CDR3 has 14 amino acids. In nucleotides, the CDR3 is TGTGCCAGCAGCCTGGTCGCGGCTAACACTGAAGCTTTCTTT. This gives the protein CASSLVAANTEAFF.

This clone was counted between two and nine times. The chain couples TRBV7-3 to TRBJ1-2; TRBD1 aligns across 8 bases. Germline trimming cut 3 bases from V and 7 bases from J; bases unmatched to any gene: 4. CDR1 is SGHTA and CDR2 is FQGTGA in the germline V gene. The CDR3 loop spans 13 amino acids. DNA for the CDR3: TGTGCCAGCAGCTTCGGACAGGGTAGTGGCTACACCTTC. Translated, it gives CASSFGQGSGYTF.

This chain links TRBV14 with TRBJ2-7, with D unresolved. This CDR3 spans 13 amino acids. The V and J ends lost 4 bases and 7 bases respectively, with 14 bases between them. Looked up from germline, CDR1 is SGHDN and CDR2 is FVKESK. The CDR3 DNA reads TGTGCCAGCAGCCTCGCCCCGGCCTGGGAGCAGTACTTC. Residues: CASSLAPAWEQYF.